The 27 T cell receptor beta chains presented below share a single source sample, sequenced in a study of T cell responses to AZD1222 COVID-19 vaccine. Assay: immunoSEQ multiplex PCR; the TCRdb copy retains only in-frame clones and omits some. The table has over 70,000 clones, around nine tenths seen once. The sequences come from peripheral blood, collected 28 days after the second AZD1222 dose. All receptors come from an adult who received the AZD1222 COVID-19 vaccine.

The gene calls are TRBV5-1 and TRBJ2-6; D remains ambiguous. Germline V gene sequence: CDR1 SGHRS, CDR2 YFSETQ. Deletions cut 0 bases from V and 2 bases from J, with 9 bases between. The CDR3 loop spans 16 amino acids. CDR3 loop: CASSLAFQAGANVLTF. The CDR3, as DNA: TGCGCCAGCAGCTTGGCCTTCCAGGCTGGGGCCAACGTCCTGACTTTC.

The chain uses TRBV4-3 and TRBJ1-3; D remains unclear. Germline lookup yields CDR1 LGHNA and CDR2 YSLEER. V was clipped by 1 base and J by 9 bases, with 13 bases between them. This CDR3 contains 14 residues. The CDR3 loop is CASSQAPSRGTIYF. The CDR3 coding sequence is TGCGCCAGCAGCCAAGCCCCATCCAGAGGCACCATATATTTT.

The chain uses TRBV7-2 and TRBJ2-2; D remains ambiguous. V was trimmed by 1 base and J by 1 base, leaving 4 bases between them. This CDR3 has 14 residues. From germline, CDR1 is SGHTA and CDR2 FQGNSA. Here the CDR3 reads CASSLVLNTGELFF. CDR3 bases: TGTGCCAGCAGCTTAGTATTGAACACCGGGGAGCTGTTTTTT.

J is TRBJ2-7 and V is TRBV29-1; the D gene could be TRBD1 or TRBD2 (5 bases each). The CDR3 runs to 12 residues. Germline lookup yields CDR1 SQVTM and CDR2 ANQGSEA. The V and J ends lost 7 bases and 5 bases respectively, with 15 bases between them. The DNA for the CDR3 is TGCAGCGCCGGGGCAGGGACGCACGAGCAGTACTTC. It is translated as CSAGAGTHEQYF.

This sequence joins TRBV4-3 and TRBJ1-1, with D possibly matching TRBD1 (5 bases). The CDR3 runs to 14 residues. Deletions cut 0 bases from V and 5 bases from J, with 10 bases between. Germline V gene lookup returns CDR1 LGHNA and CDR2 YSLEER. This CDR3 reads CASSQDEGYTEAFF. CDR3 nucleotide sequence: TGCGCCAGCAGCCAAGATGAGGGGTATACTGAAGCTTTCTTT.

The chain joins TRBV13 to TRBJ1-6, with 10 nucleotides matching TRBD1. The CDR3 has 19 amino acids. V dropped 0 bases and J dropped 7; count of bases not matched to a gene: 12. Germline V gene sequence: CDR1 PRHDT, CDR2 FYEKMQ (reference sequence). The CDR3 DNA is TGTGCCAGCAGCTTAGGCCGACGTAAAGAGACAGGGGGCAATTCACCCCTCCACTTT. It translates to CASSLGRRKETGGNSPLHF. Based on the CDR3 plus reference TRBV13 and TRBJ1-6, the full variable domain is AAGVIQSPRHLIKEKRETATLKCYPIPRHDTVYWYQQGPGQDPQFLISFYEKMQSDKGSIPDRFSAQQFSDYHSELNMSSLELGDSALYFCASSLGRRKETGGNSPLHFGNGTRLTVT.

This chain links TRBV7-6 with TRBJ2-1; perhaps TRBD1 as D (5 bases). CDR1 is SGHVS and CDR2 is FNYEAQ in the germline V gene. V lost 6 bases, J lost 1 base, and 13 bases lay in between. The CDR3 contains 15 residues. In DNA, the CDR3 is TGTGCCAGCAGTGGATGGGGCGCGTCCTACAATGAGCAGTTCTTC. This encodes CASSGWGASYNEQFF.

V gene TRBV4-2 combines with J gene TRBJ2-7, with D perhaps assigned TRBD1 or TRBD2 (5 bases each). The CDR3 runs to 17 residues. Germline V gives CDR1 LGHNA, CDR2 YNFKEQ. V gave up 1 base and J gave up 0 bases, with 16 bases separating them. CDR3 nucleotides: TGTGCCAGCAGCCAAGTAAGGCCCACAGGACTCTCCTACGAGCAGTACTTC. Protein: CASSQVRPTGLSYEQYF.

The CDR3 region is CAGSTGGYQETQYF. The CDR3 DNA sequence: TGTGCCGGATCGACAGGGGGGTACCAAGAGACCCAGTACTTC. The chain recombines TRBV2 with TRBJ2-5, with 9 nucleotides matching TRBD1. The CDR3 has 14 residues. From germline, CDR1 is SNHLY and CDR2 FYNNEI. With V trimmed by 11 bases and J by 0 bases, 7 bases remained unmatched.

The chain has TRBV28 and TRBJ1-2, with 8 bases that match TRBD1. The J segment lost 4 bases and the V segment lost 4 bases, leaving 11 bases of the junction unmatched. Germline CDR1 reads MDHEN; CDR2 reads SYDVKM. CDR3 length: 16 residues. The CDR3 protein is CASSSSGLGTGYGYTF. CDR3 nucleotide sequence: TGTGCCAGCAGTTCCAGCGGCCTTGGGACAGGCTATGGCTACACCTTC.

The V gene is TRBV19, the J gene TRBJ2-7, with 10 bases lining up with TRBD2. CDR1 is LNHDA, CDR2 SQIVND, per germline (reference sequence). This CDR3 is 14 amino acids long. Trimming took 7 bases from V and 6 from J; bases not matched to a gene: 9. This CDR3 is CASKTASGGAEQYF. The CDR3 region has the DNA TGTGCCAGTAAGACGGCTAGCGGGGGTGCCGAGCAGTACTTC.

The CDR3 DNA reads TGTGCCAGCAGCGTAGAGTCTCAGGCTAACTATGGCTACACCTTC. Its protein is CASSVESQANYGYTF. The chain carries TRBV9 and TRBJ1-2, with D uncertain. This CDR3 has 15 residues. V was clipped by 0 bases and J by 0 bases, with 9 bases between them. Looked up from germline, CDR1 is SGDLS and CDR2 is YYNGEE.

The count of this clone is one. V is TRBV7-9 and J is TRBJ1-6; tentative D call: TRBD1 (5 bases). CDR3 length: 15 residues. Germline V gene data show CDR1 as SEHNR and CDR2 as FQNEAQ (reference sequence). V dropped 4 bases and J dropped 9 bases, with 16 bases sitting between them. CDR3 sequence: CASSWVGWDPSPLHF. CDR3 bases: TGTGCCAGCAGCTGGGTAGGGTGGGACCCTTCACCCCTCCACTTT. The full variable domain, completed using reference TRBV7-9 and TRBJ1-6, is DTGVSQNPRHKITKRGQNVTFRCDPISEHNRLYWYRQTLGQGPEFLTYFQNEAQLEKSRLLSDRFSAERPKGSFSTLEIQRTEQGDSAMYLCASSWVGWDPSPLHFGNGTRLTVT.

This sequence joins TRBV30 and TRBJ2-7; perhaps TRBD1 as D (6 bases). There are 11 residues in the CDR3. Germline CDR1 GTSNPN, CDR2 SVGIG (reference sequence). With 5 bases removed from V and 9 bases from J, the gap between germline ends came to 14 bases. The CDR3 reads CAWDLQGLQYF. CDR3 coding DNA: TGTGCCTGGGACTTACAGGGATTGCAGTACTTC.

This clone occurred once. The CDR3 bases are TGCAGCGTTTGGGACGGGACCTCTGGAAACACCATATATTTT. Its protein product is CSVWDGTSGNTIYF. V and J are TRBV29-1 and TRBJ1-3; TRBD1 is a possible D gene (5 bases). V was trimmed by 5 bases and J by 0 bases, leaving 11 bases between them. From germline, CDR1 is SQVTM and CDR2 ANQGSEA. This CDR3 has 14 residues.

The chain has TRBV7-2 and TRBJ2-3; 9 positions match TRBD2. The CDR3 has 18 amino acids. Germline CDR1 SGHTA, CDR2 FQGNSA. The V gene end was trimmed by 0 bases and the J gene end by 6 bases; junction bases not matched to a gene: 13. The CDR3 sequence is CASSLAGLAGAQRDTQYF. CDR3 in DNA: TGTGCCAGCAGCTTAGCAGGATTAGCGGGGGCCCAAAGGGATACGCAGTATTTT.

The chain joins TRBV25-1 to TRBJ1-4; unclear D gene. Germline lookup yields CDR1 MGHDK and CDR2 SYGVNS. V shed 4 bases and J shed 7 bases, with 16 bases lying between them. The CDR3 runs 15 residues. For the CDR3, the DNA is TGTGCCAGCAGTGGATTGGAAACTAGTCGTGAAAAACTGTTTTTT. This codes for CASSGLETSREKLFF.

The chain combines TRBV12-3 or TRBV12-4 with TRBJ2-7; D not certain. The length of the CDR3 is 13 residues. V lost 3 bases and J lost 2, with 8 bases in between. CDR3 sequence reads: CASSFAEAYEQYF. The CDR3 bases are TGTGCCAGCAGTTTCGCAGAGGCCTACGAGCAGTACTTC.

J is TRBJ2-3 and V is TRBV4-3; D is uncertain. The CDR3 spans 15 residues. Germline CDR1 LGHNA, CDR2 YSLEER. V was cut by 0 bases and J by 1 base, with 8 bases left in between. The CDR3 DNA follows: TGCGCCAGCAGCCAAGATCTGCAGGGCACAGATACGCAGTATTTT. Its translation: CASSQDLQGTDTQYF.

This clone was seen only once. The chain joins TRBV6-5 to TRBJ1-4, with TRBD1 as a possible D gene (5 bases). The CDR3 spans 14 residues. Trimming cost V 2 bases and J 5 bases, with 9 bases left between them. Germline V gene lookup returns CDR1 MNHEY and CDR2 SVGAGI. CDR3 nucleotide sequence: TGTGCCAGCAGTTACGGGGGGGAGAATGAAAAACTGTTTTTT. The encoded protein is CASSYGGENEKLFF.

The CDR3 sequence: CASSWTGMGETQYF. The CDR3 DNA reads TGTGCCAGCAGCTGGACAGGGATGGGAGAGACCCAGTACTTC. The chain combines TRBV5-4 with TRBJ2-5; TRBD1 agrees at 8 bases. The length of the CDR3 is 14 residues. J was trimmed by 4 bases and V by 3 bases; bases with no gene match: 5. Germline V gives CDR1 SGHNT, CDR2 YYREEE (reference sequence).

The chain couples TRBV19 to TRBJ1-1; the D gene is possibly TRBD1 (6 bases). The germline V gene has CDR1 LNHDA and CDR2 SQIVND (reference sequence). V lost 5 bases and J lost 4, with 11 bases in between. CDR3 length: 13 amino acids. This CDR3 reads CASSWGPSTEAFF. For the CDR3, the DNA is TGTGCCAGTAGTTGGGGGCCCAGCACTGAAGCTTTCTTT.

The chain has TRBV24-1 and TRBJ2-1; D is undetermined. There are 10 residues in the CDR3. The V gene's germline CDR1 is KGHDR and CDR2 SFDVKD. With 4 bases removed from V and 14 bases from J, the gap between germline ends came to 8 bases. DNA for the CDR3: TGTGCCACCAGTGAAAAATGGAAGTTCTTC. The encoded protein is CATSEKWKFF.

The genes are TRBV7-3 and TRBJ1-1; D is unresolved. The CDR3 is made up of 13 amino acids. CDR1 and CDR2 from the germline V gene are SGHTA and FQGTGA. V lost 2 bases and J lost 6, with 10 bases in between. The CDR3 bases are TGTGCCAGCAGCTTAGCTTCACGTGCTGAAGCTTTCTTT. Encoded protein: CASSLASRAEAFF. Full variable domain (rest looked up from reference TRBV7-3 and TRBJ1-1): GAGVSQTPSNKVTEKGKYVELRCDPISGHTALYWYRQSLGQGPEFLIYFQGTGAADDSGLPNDRFFAVRPEGSVSTLKIQRTERGDSAVYLCASSLASRAEAFFGQGTRLTVV.

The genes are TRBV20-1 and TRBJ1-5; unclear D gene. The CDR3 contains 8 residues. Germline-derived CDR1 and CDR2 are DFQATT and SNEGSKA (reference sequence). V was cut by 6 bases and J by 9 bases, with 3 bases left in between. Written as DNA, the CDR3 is TGCAGTGCGGGGCCCCAGCATTTT. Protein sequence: CSAGPQHF.

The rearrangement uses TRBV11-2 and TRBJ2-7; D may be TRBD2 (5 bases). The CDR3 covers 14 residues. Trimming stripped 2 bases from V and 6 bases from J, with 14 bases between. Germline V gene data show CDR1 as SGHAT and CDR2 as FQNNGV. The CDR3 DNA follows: TGTGCCAGCAGCTTACGGGGTCTTCTTTCCGAGCAGTACGTC. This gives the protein CASSLRGLLSEQYV.

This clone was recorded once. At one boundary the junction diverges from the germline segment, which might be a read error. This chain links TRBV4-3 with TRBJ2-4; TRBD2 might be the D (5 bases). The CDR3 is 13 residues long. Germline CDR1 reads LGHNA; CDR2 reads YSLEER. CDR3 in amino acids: CASSQGGKNLQYF. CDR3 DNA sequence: TGCGCCAGCAGCCAAGGAGGGAAAAACCTTCAGTACTTC.